This T cell receptor beta chain was captured in a study of beta chain features in type 1 diabetes. The study, taken as a whole, reports: Moderate yet significant TCRB CDR3 shortening was seen in Type 1 diabetes patients in all four CD4+ subsets.

Of note for this clone: Its antigen remains unknown.

This CDR3 spans 14 amino acids. Deletions cut 5 bases from V and 7 bases from J, with 16 bases between. Germline CDR1 SGHTA, CDR2 FQGNSA. What was sequenced were expressed TCRB transcripts, since all of the isolated RNA had been reverse transcribed. Generated by immunoSEQ multiplex PCR, the TCRdb table keeps only in-frame clones and is missing some. There are hundreds of thousands of clones in the sample; around 12% occur only once, and about 0.01% lies in the top ten. V is TRBV7-2 and J is TRBJ2-3; possibly TRBD1 for D (6 bases). This TCR was recovered from a woman between 18 and 29 years old with type 1 diabetes. Material: naive CD4+ T cells from blood. The CDR3 coding sequence is TGTGCCAGCAGCCACGGACAGCGCCGGAATACGCAGTATTTT. Protein product: CASSHGQRRNTQYF.